A selection of T cell receptor beta chains follows, all from one sample in a study of metastatic and nonmetastatic thyroid tumors. With MiXCR, TCRdb called clones anew from the PCR reads. The sample has approximately 8,400 clones; around 40% are singletons. Sequenced sample: tumor tissue. These receptors were obtained from a male donor with papillary thyroid cancer or a benign thyroid nodule (not recorded which). Some clones in this sample may be carry-over from other donors' samples. CDR3s include the opening cysteine and the closing phenylalanine or tryptophan. Each record gives: J gene, D gene, clone size, V gene, CDR3 protein, CDR3 DNA. A D gene is named only where the DNA matches it firmly. Not all rows give a size; the values are once, few, many and, for expanded clones, a class.

>TRBJ1-1|.|medium-sized|TRBV10-3
CAIRDWGDTEAFF
TGTGCCATCAGGGACTGGGGGGACACTGAAGCTTTCTTT
>TRBJ2-7|.|medium-sized|TRBV18
CASSPWDGTSSEQYF
TGTGCCAGCTCACCATGGGATGGGACAAGCTCCGAGCAGTACTTC
>TRBJ2-3|TRBD2|few|TRBV27
CASSQRDTGGGDTQYF
TGTGCCAGCAGTCAGCGGGACACGGGAGGGGGGGATACGCAGTATTTT
>TRBJ1-5|.|.|TRBV19
CARGLGVSQHF
TGTGCCCGTGGGTTAGGAGTTTCCCAGCATTTT
>TRBJ1-3|.|medium-sized|TRBV7-8
CASSLDGNTIYF
TGTGCCAGCAGCTTAGATGGAAACACCATATATTTT
>TRBJ2-7|.|once|TRBV5-6
CASSTGPTYEQYF
TGTGCCAGCAGCACCGGACCCACCTACGAGCAGTACTTC
>TRBJ1-2|.|.|TRBV3-1
CASSRQGNYGYTF
TGTGCCAGCAGCCGTCAGGGGAACTATGGCTACACCTTC
>TRBJ2-7|TRBD2|.|TRBV20-1
CSARDIAGLYEQYF
TGCAGTGCTAGAGATATAGCGGGACTATACGAGCAGTACTTC
>TRBJ2-5|TRBD1|.|TRBV7-9
CDSRTGTGDQETQYF
TGTGACAGCAGAACGGGGACAGGCGACCAAGAGACCCAGTACTTC
>TRBJ2-1|TRBD2|medium-sized|TRBV4-2
CASSQGSGGSGPEQFF
TGTGCCAGCAGCCAAGGGTCGGGGGGGAGTGGTCCTGAGCAGTTCTTC
>TRBJ2-3|.|large|TRBV30
CAWSAGAGDTQYF
TGTGCCTGGAGTGCGGGGGCAGGAGATACGCAGTATTTT
>TRBJ1-1|TRBD1|.|TRBV5-1
CASSLGPRQGGNTEAFF
TGCGCCAGCAGCTTGGGTCCACGACAGGGGGGGAACACTGAAGCTTTCTTT
>TRBJ2-1|TRBD1|medium-sized|TRBV24-1
CATSDLTGDRGNEQFF
TGTGCCACCAGTGATTTGACAGGTGACAGGGGCAATGAGCAGTTCTTC
>TRBJ2-7|.|.|TRBV10-1
CASSLGLTYEQYF
TGCGCCAGCAGTCTGGGGCTTACCTACGAGCAGTACTTC
>TRBJ2-7|TRBD1|.|TRBV20-1
CSAEGQGLSYEQYF
TGCAGTGCAGAAGGACAGGGGTTATCCTACGAGCAGTACTTC
>TRBJ1-5|TRBD1|.|TRBV12-3/TRBV12-4
CASTGGRIYQPQHF
TGTGCCAGCACAGGGGGACGGATCTATCAGCCCCAGCATTTT
>TRBJ2-7|.|.|TRBV11-3
CASSLEPYEQYF
TGTGCCAGCAGCCTCGAACCTTACGAGCAGTACTTC
>TRBJ2-3|TRBD2|medium-sized|TRBV4-1
CASSQDSGRALTDTQYF
TGCGCCAGCAGCCAAGATAGCGGGAGGGCCTTGACAGATACGCAGTATTTT
>TRBJ2-7|TRBD1|.|TRBV6-5
CASSYSWTGFYEQYF
TGTGCCAGCAGTTACTCGTGGACAGGGTTTTACGAGCAGTACTTC
>TRBJ1-6|.|.|TRBV20-1
CSARPGVWNSPLHF
TGCAGTGCTAGACCAGGGGTGTGGAATTCACCCCTCCACTTT
>TRBJ1-1|.|.|TRBV6-1
CASSERQIQNTEAFF
TGTGCCAGCAGTGAAAGACAGATTCAGAACACTGAAGCTTTCTTT
>TRBJ1-6|TRBD1|.|TRBV5-6
CASSFGRGSPAYNSPLHF
TGTGCCAGCAGCTTTGGCAGGGGGAGCCCGGCTTATAATTCACCCCTCCACTTT
>TRBJ2-2|.|.|TRBV5-1
CASSLVLAGELFF
TGCGCCAGCAGCTTGGTCCTCGCCGGGGAGCTGTTTTTT
>TRBJ1-5|TRBD1|few|TRBV19
CASSSTGGEKPQHF
TGTGCCAGTAGTTCAACAGGGGGCGAGAAGCCCCAGCATTTT
>TRBJ2-7|TRBD2|.|TRBV20-1
CSARLAGGYGEQYF
TGCAGTGCTAGACTAGCGGGAGGGTATGGCGAGCAGTACTTC